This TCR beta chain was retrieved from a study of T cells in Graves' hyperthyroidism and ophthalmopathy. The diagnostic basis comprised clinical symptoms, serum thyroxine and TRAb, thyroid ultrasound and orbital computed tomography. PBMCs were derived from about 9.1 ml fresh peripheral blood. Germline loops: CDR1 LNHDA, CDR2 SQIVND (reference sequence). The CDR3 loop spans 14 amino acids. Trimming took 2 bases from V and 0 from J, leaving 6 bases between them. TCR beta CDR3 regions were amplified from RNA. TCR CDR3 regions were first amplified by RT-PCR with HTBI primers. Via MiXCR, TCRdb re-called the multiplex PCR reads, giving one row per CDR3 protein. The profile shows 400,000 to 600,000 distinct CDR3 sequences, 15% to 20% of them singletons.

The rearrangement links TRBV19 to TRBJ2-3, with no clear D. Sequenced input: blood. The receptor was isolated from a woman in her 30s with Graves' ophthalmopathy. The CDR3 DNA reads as TGTGCCAGTAGTATAACAGCTAGCACAGATACGCAGTATTTT. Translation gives CASSITASTDTQYF.